What follows are 26 T cell receptor beta chains derived from one specimen sequenced in a study of blood T cell repertoires in COVID-19. Using immunoSEQ multiplex PCR, the repertoire was profiled, and TCRdb retains in-frame clones only, with some absent. The sample holds hundreds of thousands of clones, roughly 90% seen once. The sequenced material came from PBMCs or T cells enriched from blood (not recorded which). The receptor source for this set is a woman younger than 35 who had been exposed to COVID-19.

The chain recombines TRBV4-2 with TRBJ2-7; D is possibly TRBD2 (5 bases). Germline CDR1 reads LGHNA; CDR2 reads YNFKEQ. This CDR3 comprises 14 residues. The V and J ends lost 0 bases and 5 bases respectively, with 11 bases between them. The CDR3 protein is CASSQDPGSDEQYF. Written as DNA, the CDR3 is TGTGCCAGCAGCCAAGATCCGGGGTCTGACGAGCAGTACTTC.

The CDR3 loop reads CAIRRDRPNYGYTF. The CDR3 coding sequence is TGTGCCATCAGGCGGGACAGACCTAACTATGGCTACACCTTC. The gene calls are TRBV10-3 and TRBJ1-2; 7 nucleotides match TRBD1. Germline V gene data show CDR1 as ENHRY and CDR2 as SYGVKD. V shed 6 bases and J 0 bases; nucleotides not matched to a gene: 4. The CDR3 length is 14 residues.

The rearrangement uses TRBV28 and TRBJ2-7; D may be TRBD1 (5 bases). Germline loops: CDR1 MDHEN, CDR2 SYDVKM. V lost 5 bases and J 4 bases, leaving 18 bases between the germline ends. CDR3 size: 15 residues. The CDR3 is CASSEDTHRAYEQYF. CDR3 in DNA: TGTGCCAGCAGTGAGGACACCCACCGCGCTTACGAGCAGTACTTC.

The chain recombines TRBV7-2 with TRBJ1-1; maybe TRBD1 (5 bases). The germline CDR1 and CDR2 sequences are SGHTA and FQGNSA. Trimming shortened V by 2 bases and J by 1 base, and 11 bases separated the two germline ends. This CDR3 has 15 amino acids. The chain's CDR3 is CASSLRQGPNTEAFF. The CDR3 nucleotides read TGTGCCAGCAGCTTAAGGCAGGGCCCGAACACTGAAGCTTTCTTT.

CDR3 amino acids: CASSQDGPGSFGLSGANVLTF. The CDR3 DNA sequence: TGCGCCAGCAGCCAAGATGGACCAGGGTCTTTCGGCTTGTCTGGGGCCAACGTCCTGACTTTC. The chain combines TRBV4-3 with TRBJ2-6, with D perhaps matching TRBD1 (5 bases). V lost 0 bases to trimming and J lost 1 base, with 22 bases between them. This CDR3 has 21 amino acids. Germline V gene lookup returns CDR1 LGHNA and CDR2 YSLEER.

The chain joins TRBV27 to TRBJ2-7; 8 bases match TRBD1. Germline values: CDR1 MNHEY, CDR2 SMNVEV (reference sequence). The CDR3 contains 13 residues. V lost 2 bases, J lost 4 bases, and 1 base stayed unmatched. CDR3 sequence reads: CASSLNRGYEQYF. Here the CDR3 DNA reads TGTGCCAGCAGTTTAAACAGGGGGTACGAGCAGTACTTC.

The chain uses TRBV19 and TRBJ2-1; no clear D. The CDR3 contains 11 residues. From germline, CDR1 is LNHDA and CDR2 SQIVND (reference sequence). Trimming removed 5 bases from V and 9 bases from J, with 8 bases in between. The CDR3 spells CASSFTGEQFF. The CDR3 nucleotides are TGTGCCAGTAGTTTTACCGGTGAGCAGTTCTTC.

The genes are TRBV2 and TRBJ2-1; 13 nucleotides match TRBD2. The CDR3 extends over 18 amino acids. Germline V gene sequence: CDR1 SNHLY, CDR2 FYNNEI. The V gene end was trimmed by 3 bases and the J gene end by 6 bases; junction bases not matched to a gene: 11. The CDR3 region is CASSDPGLAGATFNEQFF. The CDR3 DNA reads TGTGCCAGCAGTGACCCCGGACTAGCGGGGGCAACCTTCAATGAGCAGTTCTTC. Full variable domain (remainder filled in from reference TRBV2 and TRBJ2-1): EPEVTQTPSHQVTQMGQEVILRCVPISNHLYFYWYRQILGQKVEFLVSFYNNEISEKSEIFDDQFSVERPDGSNFTLKIRSTKLEDSAMYFCASSDPGLAGATFNEQFFGPGTRLTVL.

This clone was seen a single time. This sequence joins TRBV6-5 and TRBJ2-7; D is perhaps TRBD1 (6 bases). The CDR3 extends over 13 amino acids. Germline CDR1 MNHEY, CDR2 SVGAGI. The ends were cut back, 8 bases at V and 2 bases at J, with 13 bases in the middle. The CDR3 is CASSFGDTYEQYF. DNA for the CDR3: TGTGCCAGCTCCTTCGGGGACACCTACGAGCAGTACTTC.

This clone came up a few times. The rearrangement links TRBV11-3 to TRBJ2-7; no clear D. CDR1 and CDR2 from the germline V gene are SGHNT and YENEEA. V was cut by 2 bases and J by 0 bases, with 5 bases left in between. CDR3 size: 13 residues. The CDR3 region is CASSLPGSYEQYF. DNA for the CDR3: TGTGCCAGCAGCTTACCGGGCTCCTACGAGCAGTACTTC.

J is TRBJ1-4 and V is TRBV7-9, with a tentative D call TRBD1 (5 bases). V gave up 5 bases and J gave up 0 bases, with 16 bases separating them. The CDR3 contains 17 residues. In germline, CDR1 is SEHNR, CDR2 FQNEAQ (reference sequence). The CDR3, as DNA: TGTGCCAGCAGCCCTCGCGGGGGGGAAGCAACTAATGAAAAACTGTTTTTT. Residues: CASSPRGGEATNEKLFF. The entire variable domain, with the rest obtained from reference TRBV7-9 and TRBJ1-4, is as follows: DTGVSQNPRHKITKRGQNVTFRCDPISEHNRLYWYRQTLGQGPEFLTYFQNEAQLEKSRLLSDRFSAERPKGSFSTLEIQRTEQGDSAMYLCASSPRGGEATNEKLFFGSGTQLSVL.

The V call is TRBV7-9, the J call TRBJ2-5, with a possible D match to TRBD1 (5 bases). The CDR3 is 14 amino acids. Per germline, CDR1 SEHNR and CDR2 FQNEAQ (reference sequence). The V and J ends lost 3 bases and 4 bases respectively, with 12 bases between them. The CDR3 nucleotides are TGTGCCAGCAGCTTTAGGGGATCGGGAGAGACCCAGTACTTC. This gives the protein CASSFRGSGETQYF. Full variable domain (rest looked up from reference TRBV7-9 and TRBJ2-5): DTGVSQNPRHKITKRGQNVTFRCDPISEHNRLYWYRQTLGQGPEFLTYFQNEAQLEKSRLLSDRFSAERPKGSFSTLEIQRTEQGDSAMYLCASSFRGSGETQYFGPGTRLLVL.

This chain joins TRBV7-2 and TRBJ2-7; 11 bases align to TRBD2. Germline V gives CDR1 SGHTA, CDR2 FQGNSA. The CDR3 runs 17 residues. V dropped 5 bases and J dropped 7; count of bases not matched to a gene: 16. The chain's CDR3 is CASSVETSGAWGTEQYF. The CDR3 DNA follows: TGTGCCAGCAGCGTCGAGACTAGCGGGGCCTGGGGTACGGAGCAGTACTTC.

This chain's CDR3 is CASSLRGGMDSPLHF. CDR3 coding DNA: TGTGCCAGCAGCTTAAGGGGGGGTATGGATTCACCCCTCCACTTT. The gene calls are TRBV7-8 and TRBJ1-6; tentative D call: TRBD1 (6 bases). Deletions cut 2 bases from V and 8 bases from J, with 13 bases between. Germline V gene lookup returns CDR1 SGHVS and CDR2 FQNEAQ. The CDR3 sequence is 15 residues long.

The rearrangement uses TRBV5-6 and TRBJ2-1, with 9 bases identical to TRBD2. The CDR3 sequence is 14 residues long. V was pared by 4 bases and J by 15 bases, with 14 bases of the junction left unmatched. Germline CDR1 and CDR2: SGHDT and YYEEEE. The chain's CDR3 is CASSTLAGAQRRFF. CDR3 nucleotide sequence: TGTGCCAGCAGCACTTTAGCGGGGGCCCAGAGGCGGTTCTTC.

The V call is TRBV10-1, the J call TRBJ1-3; D is perhaps TRBD1 (5 bases). With 6 bases removed from V and 3 bases from J, the gap between germline ends came to 12 bases. Germline V lookup: CDR1 WNHNN, CDR2 SYGVQD (reference sequence). The CDR3 is 14 residues long. Here the CDR3 reads CASSPRQIGNTIYF. In DNA form, the CDR3 reads TGCGCCAGCAGCCCTCGACAGATTGGAAACACCATATATTTT.

The chain employs TRBV10-1 and TRBJ1-4; D is uncertain. In germline, CDR1 is WNHNN, CDR2 SYGVQD (reference sequence). The CDR3 has 13 residues. Deletions cut 5 bases from V and 8 bases from J, with 12 bases between. This chain's CDR3 is CASSRGGFEKLFF. The CDR3 nucleotides read TGCGCCAGCAGTCGGGGTGGATTCGAAAAACTGTTTTTT.

The chain recombines TRBV11-2 with TRBJ2-7; 10 bases map to TRBD1. The CDR3 length is 14 residues. CDR1 and CDR2 (germline): SGHAT, FQNNGV. The trim removed 6 bases at V and 6 bases at J, leaving 8 bases unmatched. CDR3 region: CASRKDRGRSEQYF. The CDR3 DNA follows: TGTGCCAGCAGAAAAGACAGGGGGCGTTCCGAGCAGTACTTC.

This rearrangement joins TRBV7-9 to TRBJ2-1; D is undetermined. The CDR3 is 13 amino acids. The germline V and J ends were trimmed by 1 base and 7 bases, with 8 bases remaining between them. Germline V gives CDR1 SEHNR, CDR2 FQNEAQ (reference sequence). In nucleotides, the CDR3 is TGTGCCAGCAGCTTAGTATCCCTTAATGAGCAGTTCTTC. Its protein is CASSLVSLNEQFF.

The J gene is TRBJ1-2, the V gene TRBV5-1; D remains unclear. CDR1 and CDR2 from the germline V gene are SGHRS and YFSETQ. CDR3 length equals 16 residues. The ends were cut back, 4 bases at V and 1 base at J, with 17 bases in the middle. DNA of the CDR3: TGCGCCAGCAGCCCGGAACTAGAGGGTGGTAACTATGGCTACACCTTC. Its translation: CASSPELEGGNYGYTF. The full variable domain, with the rest looked up from reference TRBV5-1 and TRBJ1-2, is KAGVTQTPRYLIKTRGQQVTLSCSPISGHRSVSWYQQTPGQGLQFLFEYFSETQRNKGNFPGRFSGRQFSNSRSEMNVSTLELGDSALYLCASSPELEGGNYGYTFGSGTRLTVV.

The gene calls are TRBV15 and TRBJ1-4, with D unresolved. CDR3 length equals 12 residues. Germline V gives CDR1 LNHNV, CDR2 YYDKDF (reference sequence). The ends were cut back, 4 bases at V and 5 bases at J, with 5 bases in the middle. CDR3 DNA: TGTGCCACCAGCACGGTGAATGAAAAACTGTTTTTT. This gives the protein CATSTVNEKLFF.

This chain connects TRBV6-2 or TRBV6-3 to TRBJ1-5; TRBD1 matches 10 bases. This CDR3 is 16 amino acids long. Germline V gene lookup returns CDR1 MNHEY and CDR2 SVGEGT. Unmatched junction bases numbered 9, after V lost 5 bases and J lost 5 bases. The CDR3 sequence: CASSPFDRGRYQPQHF. The CDR3 nucleotides are TGTGCCAGCAGTCCCTTCGACAGGGGGCGTTATCAGCCCCAGCATTTT.

The chain recombines TRBV5-4 with TRBJ2-7; TRBD1 agrees at 10 bases. The CDR3 is 14 amino acids. The ends lost 2 bases at V and 7 bases at J; junction bases unmatched: 6. From germline, CDR1 is SGHNT and CDR2 YYREEE (reference sequence). CDR3 residues: CASSFGTGAGEQYF. CDR3 DNA: TGTGCCAGCAGCTTTGGGACAGGGGCTGGTGAGCAGTACTTC.

The chain carries TRBV7-9 and TRBJ2-1, with 9 bases matching TRBD2. The CDR3 totals 15 residues. CDR1 is SEHNR and CDR2 is FQNEAQ in the germline V gene (reference sequence). The V segment lost 4 bases and the J segment 8 bases; nucleotides outside the gene matches: 9. The CDR3 nucleotides are TGTGCCAGCAGCTACACTCGCGGGGGGGCCGATGAGCAGTTCTTC. It specifies CASSYTRGGADEQFF.

V usage is TRBV1 and J usage is TRBJ2-2; the tabulated D call, TRBD1, remains unverified against the DNA. TRBV1 is assigned pseudogene status. The CDR3 loop spans 21 amino acids. Here the CDR3 DNA reads TGCACCAGCAGCCTCCATCTTATCCTATGGACAGGCCTCGCGAACACCGGGGAGCTGTTTTTT. Protein sequence: CTSSLHLILWTGLANTGELFF.

This chain links TRBV5-5 with TRBJ2-5; 7 bases fit TRBD1. The trim removed 4 bases at V and 1 base at J, leaving 7 bases unmatched. This CDR3 has 15 residues. Germline CDR1 is SGHKS and CDR2 is YYEKEE (reference sequence). As DNA, the CDR3 is TGTGCCAGCAGCCTCATACAGGGGCCCCAAGAGACCCAGTACTTC. Translating it yields CASSLIQGPQETQYF.